A single TCR beta chain is shown here with its context. TCRdb's table, derived via immunoSEQ multiplex PCR, lists solely in-frame clones and lacks some. The data contain millions of clones, roughly 94% of them singletons. This sample was included in a study of shared clonotypes between healthy human individuals. Overall study: The study used three CD4 naive, three CD4 memory, two CD8 naive and one CD8 memory plate per donor.

CDR1 is SGHRS, CDR2 YFSETQ, per germline. The V segment lost 4 bases and the J segment 5 bases; nucleotides outside the gene matches: 9. The CDR3 runs 15 residues. This TCR was recovered from a man between 18 and 35 years old in good health. This chain links TRBV5-1 with TRBJ2-1; 7 positions match TRBD2. The specimen was naive CD4+ T cells sorted from blood. Regarding subset: CD45RA+ positively selected. CDR3 sequence reads: CASSRWTGGDNEQFF. The DNA of the CDR3 is TGCGCCAGCAGCCGTTGGACGGGAGGCGACAATGAGCAGTTCTTC.